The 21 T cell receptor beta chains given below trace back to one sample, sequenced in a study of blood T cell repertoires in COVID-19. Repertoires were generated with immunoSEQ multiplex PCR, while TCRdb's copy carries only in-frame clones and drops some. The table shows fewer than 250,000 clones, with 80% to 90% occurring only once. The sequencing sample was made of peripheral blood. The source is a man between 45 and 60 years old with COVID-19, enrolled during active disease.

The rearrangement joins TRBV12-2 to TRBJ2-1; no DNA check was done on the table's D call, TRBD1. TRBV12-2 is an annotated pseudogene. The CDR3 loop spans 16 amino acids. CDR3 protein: CASRSRDIGSYNEQFF. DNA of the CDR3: TGTGCAAGTCGCTCCCGGGACATCGGCTCCTACAATGAGCAGTTCTTC.

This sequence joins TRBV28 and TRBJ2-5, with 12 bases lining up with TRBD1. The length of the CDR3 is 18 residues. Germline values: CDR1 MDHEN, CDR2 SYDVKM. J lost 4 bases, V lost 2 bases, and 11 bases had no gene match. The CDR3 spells CASSLGITGTGGAETQYF. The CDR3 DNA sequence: TGTGCCAGCAGTTTAGGTATAACGGGGACAGGGGGCGCAGAGACCCAGTACTTC.

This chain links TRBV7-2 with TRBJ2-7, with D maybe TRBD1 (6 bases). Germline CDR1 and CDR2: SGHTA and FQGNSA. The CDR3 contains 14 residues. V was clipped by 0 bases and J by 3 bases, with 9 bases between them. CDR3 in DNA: TGTGCCAGCAGCTTAGCACAGGGCAACTACGAGCAGTACTTC. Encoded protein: CASSLAQGNYEQYF.

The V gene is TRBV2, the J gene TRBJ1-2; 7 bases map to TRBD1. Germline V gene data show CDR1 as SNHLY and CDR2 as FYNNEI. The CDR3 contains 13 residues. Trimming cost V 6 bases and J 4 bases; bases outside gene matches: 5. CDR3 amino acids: CASSQGGGYGYTF. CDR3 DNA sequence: TGTGCCAGCAGCCAAGGGGGCGGCTATGGCTACACCTTC.

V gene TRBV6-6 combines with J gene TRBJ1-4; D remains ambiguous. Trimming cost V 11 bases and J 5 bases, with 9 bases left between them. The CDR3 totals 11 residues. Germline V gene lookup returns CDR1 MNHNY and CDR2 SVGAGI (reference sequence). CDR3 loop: CAARGNEKLFF. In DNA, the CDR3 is TGTGCCGCACGGGGAAATGAAAAACTGTTTTTT.

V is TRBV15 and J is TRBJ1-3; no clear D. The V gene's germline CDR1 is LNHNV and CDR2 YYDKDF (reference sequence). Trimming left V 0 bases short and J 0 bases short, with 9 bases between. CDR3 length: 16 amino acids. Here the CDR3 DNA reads TGTGCCACCAGCAGAGATCTGGGCAACTCTGGAAACACCATATATTTT. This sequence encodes CATSRDLGNSGNTIYF.

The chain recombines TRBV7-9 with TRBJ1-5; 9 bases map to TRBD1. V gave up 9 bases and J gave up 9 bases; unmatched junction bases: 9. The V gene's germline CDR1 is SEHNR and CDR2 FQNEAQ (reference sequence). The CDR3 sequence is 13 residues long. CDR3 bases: TGTGCCAGTAAACAGGGGGCCGGGGGGCCCCAGCATTTT. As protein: CASKQGAGGPQHF.

This chain's CDR3 is CASSLGGLAGVDTQYF. In DNA, the CDR3 is TGCGCCAGCAGCTTGGGTGGTCTAGCGGGAGTGGATACGCAGTATTTT. The rearrangement joins TRBV5-1 to TRBJ2-3; 10 bases agree with TRBD2. From germline, CDR1 is SGHRS and CDR2 YFSETQ. V dropped 0 bases and J dropped 6; count of bases not matched to a gene: 7. CDR3 length: 16 amino acids. The full variable domain, its missing parts supplied by reference TRBV5-1 and TRBJ2-3, is KAGVTQTPRYLIKTRGQQVTLSCSPISGHRSVSWYQQTPGQGLQFLFEYFSETQRNKGNFPGRFSGRQFSNSRSEMNVSTLELGDSALYLCASSLGGLAGVDTQYFGPGTRLTVL.

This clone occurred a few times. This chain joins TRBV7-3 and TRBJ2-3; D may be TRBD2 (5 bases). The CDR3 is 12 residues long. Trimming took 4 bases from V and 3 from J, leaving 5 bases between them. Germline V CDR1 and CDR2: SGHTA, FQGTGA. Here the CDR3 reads CASSSGTDTQYF. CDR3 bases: TGTGCCAGCAGCTCGGGGACAGATACGCAGTATTTT.

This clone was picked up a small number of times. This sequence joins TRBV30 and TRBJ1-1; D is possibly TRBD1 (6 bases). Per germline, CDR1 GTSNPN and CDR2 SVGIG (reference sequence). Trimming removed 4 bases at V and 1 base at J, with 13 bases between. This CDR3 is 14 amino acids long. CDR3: CAWNQGRGNTEAFF. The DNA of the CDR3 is TGTGCCTGGAACCAGGGGAGAGGGAACACTGAAGCTTTCTTT.

The CDR3 bases are TGTGCCAGCAGTTATGCGCCTAGCGGAAGCACAGATACGCAGTATTTT. It translates to CASSYAPSGSTDTQYF. This chain uses TRBV6-5 with TRBJ2-3, with TRBD2 identical over 7 bases. Germline V gene lookup returns CDR1 MNHEY and CDR2 SVGAGI. J gave up 0 bases and V 3 bases, and 6 bases lay outside the gene matches. The CDR3 covers 16 residues.

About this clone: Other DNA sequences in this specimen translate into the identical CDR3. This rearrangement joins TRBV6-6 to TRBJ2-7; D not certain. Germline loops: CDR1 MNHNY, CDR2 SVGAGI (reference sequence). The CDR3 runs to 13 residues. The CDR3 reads CASPRSLAEEQYF. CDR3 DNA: TGTGCTAGCCCTAGGAGTTTAGCAGAGGAGCAGTACTTC.

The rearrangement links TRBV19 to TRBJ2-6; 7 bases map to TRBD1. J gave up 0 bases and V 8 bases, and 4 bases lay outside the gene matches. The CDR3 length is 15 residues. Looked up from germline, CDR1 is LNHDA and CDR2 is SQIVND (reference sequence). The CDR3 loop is CASRQGNSGANVLTF. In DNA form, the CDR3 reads TGTGCCAGTCGACAGGGAAACTCTGGGGCCAACGTCCTGACTTTC.

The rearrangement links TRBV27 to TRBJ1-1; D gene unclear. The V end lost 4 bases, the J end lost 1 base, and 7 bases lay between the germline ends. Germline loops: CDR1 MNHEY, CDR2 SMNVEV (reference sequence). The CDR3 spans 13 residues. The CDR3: CASSYSGNTEAFF. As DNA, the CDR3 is TGTGCCAGCAGTTACTCCGGGAACACTGAAGCTTTCTTT.

The CDR3 DNA sequence: TGTGCCAGCAGCTTAGGGACAGGGTATGAAAAACTGTTTTTT. Its protein is CASSLGTGYEKLFF. The V gene is TRBV7-9, the J gene TRBJ1-4; 8 bases agree with TRBD1. CDR1 and CDR2 from the germline V gene are SEHNR and FQNEAQ (reference sequence). V lost 1 base to trimming and J lost 6 bases; unmatched junction nucleotides: 1. CDR3 length: 14 residues.

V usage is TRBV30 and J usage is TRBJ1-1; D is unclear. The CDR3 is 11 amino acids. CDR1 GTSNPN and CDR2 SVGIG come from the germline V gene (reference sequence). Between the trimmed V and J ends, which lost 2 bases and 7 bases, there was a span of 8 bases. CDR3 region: CAWSTDIEAFF. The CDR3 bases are TGTGCCTGGAGTACAGACATTGAAGCTTTCTTT.

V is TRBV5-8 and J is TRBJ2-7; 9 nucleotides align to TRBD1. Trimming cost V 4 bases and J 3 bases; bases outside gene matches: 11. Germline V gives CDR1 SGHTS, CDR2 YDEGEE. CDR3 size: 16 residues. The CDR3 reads CASSPERDRVSYEQYF. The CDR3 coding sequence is TGTGCCAGCAGCCCTGAGAGGGACAGGGTCAGCTACGAGCAGTACTTC.

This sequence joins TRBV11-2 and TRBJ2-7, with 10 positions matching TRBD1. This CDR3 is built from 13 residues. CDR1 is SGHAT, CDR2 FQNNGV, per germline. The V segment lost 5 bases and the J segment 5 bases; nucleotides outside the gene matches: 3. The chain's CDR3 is CASSLGTGDEQYF. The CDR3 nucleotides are TGTGCCAGCAGCCTTGGGACAGGGGACGAGCAGTACTTC.

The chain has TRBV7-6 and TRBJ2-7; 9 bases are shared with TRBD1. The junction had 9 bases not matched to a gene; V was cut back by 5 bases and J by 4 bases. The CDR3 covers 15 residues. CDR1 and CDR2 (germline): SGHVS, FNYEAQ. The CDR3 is CASSGGVGQGYEQYF. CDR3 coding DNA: TGTGCCAGCAGCGGTGGGGTAGGACAGGGGTACGAGCAGTACTTC.

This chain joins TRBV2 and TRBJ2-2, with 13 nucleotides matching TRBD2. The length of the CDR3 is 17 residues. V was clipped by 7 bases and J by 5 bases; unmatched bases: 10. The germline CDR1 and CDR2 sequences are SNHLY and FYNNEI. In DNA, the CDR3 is TGTGCCAGCACCGGGACTAGCGGGGCCTGGGGAACCGGGGAGCTGTTTTTT. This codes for CASTGTSGAWGTGELFF.

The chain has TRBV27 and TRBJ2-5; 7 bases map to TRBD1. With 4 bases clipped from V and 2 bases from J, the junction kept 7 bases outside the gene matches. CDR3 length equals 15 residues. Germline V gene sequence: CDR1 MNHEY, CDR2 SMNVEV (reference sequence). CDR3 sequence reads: CASSSMTGLQETQYF. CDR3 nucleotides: TGTGCCAGCAGTTCCATGACAGGGCTACAAGAGACCCAGTACTTC.